This T cell receptor (beta chain) was sequenced in a study of CXCR3-negative and CXCR3-positive naive CD8 T cells (dated by TCRdb to the late 2010s). About the study as a whole: In total, 130 million to 150 million TRB reads were obtained, which works out to roughly 1.5 +/- 0.3 million reads per library. The diversity and physicochemical repertoire analyses included 11 donors pooled from two independent experiments. Naive subsets from about five donors and memory cells from 3 donors were included in the TRBV-TRBJ cluster analysis.

TCRdb names NextSeq 550 as the instrument used. The Human TCR Profiling Kit (MiLaboratory) was used to make UMI-labeled 5' RACE TRB cDNA libraries. cDNA synthesis used the entire amount of extracted RNA, and PCR amplification then used the entire amount of cDNA produced. Libraries were prepared in parallel using an identical number of PCR cycles. In the original analysis: With a minimum of two reads required per UMI, MIGEC and MiXCR pulled out about 50,000 +/- 10,000 unique UMI-labeled TRB cDNA molecules from each library. Each library averaged approximately 40,000 +/- 10,000 functional in-frame TRB CDR3 nucleotide clonotypes without stop codons. Diversity metrics, including normalized Shannon-Wiener and Chao1, were computed in VDJtools after downsampling to 5000 UMI-labeled TRB molecules per sample. VDJtools computed clonotype-size-weighted physicochemical properties of the central five CDR3 residues: interaction energy, strength, volume and Kidera factor 4. TCRdb reprocessed the reads; each CDR3 protein sequence makes one entry, and DNA is unavailable. These V and J calls are TCRdb output, not the study's own analysis. The sample's table covers over 100,000 distinct CDR3 sequences. Under 0.5% of the sample goes to the ten largest clones.

As concerns this clonotype: Its recognized antigen is unknown.

For each CD8+ T cell subset, flow sorting was done in triplicate, and about 300,000 cells per subset went directly into RLT lysis buffer. To keep memory contaminants out, a stringent definition of naive CD8+ T cells was applied: CD45RO-CCR7+CD27+CD95-. Peripheral blood mononuclear cells were isolated from buffy coats using standard density gradient centrifugation. Naive CXCR3-negative and CXCR3-positive CD8+ T cells were flow-sorted using a FACSAria III. Total RNA was extracted from sorted cells using an RNeasy Mini Kit. The germline V gene (reference sequence) provides CDR1 SEHNR and CDR2 FQNEAQ. The CDR3 runs 14 residues from the cysteine to the phenylalanine. No DNA accompanies this entry. On the study overall, not on this receptor specifically: Similar TRBV-TRBJ usage was shown by naive CXCR3-negative and CXCR3-positive cells from the same donor, whereas distinct patterns were shown by memory cells. TRB CDR3s from CXCR3-positive naive cells showed higher hydrophobicity (lower Kidera factor 4), lower energy, and higher strength and volume indices than CXCR3-negative naive cells. Because surface CD5, which has been linked to self-reactivity in mice, was comparable between naive subsets, TCR interaction strength was also inferred from TRB CDR3 physicochemical properties. Both naive subsets had comparably high repertoire diversity, while memory CD8+ T cells had much lower repertoire diversity. Freshly isolated PBMCs were used for most assays because CXCR3 expression went down partially after cryopreservation.

The clonotype was recovered from a human donor in good health. Some clones in this sample may be carry-over from other donors' samples. Material for sequencing was naive CXCR3- CD8+ T cells from blood. The cell subset or site label here, explained by the study, means: CD45RO-CCR7+CD27+CD95- naive CD8+ T cells lacking CXCR3 (TNR3-). This sequence uses TRBV7-9 and TRBJ2-7; TCRdb selects TRBD2, and the lack of DNA leaves this call unchecked. The CDR3 protein: CASSTGTSGYEQYF.